The next 6 T cell receptor beta chains were all read from a single sample in a study of immune evolution from preneoplasia to lung adenocarcinoma. TCRdb's table, derived via immunoSEQ multiplex PCR, lists solely in-frame clones and lacks some. The sample lists about 2,500 clones, around four fifths occurring once. Sequenced sample: FFPE invasive lung adenocarcinoma tissue. The receptor source for this set is a person aged 55 to 79 with invasive lung adenocarcinoma.

The chain links TRBV4-3 to TRBJ2-1, with TRBD2 matching over 14 bases. V dropped 3 bases and J dropped 4; count of bases not matched to a gene: 2. CDR1 and CDR2 (germline): LGHNA, YSLEER. This CDR3 is built from 16 residues. Here the CDR3 reads CASSHRLAGGYNEQFF. As DNA, the CDR3 is TGCGCCAGCAGCCACCGACTAGCGGGGGGGTACAATGAGCAGTTCTTC.

The chain carries TRBV5-6 and TRBJ2-5, with TRBD2 identical over 11 bases. Trimming took 0 bases from V and 2 from J; bases not matched to a gene: 0. The CDR3 runs 15 residues. Germline loops: CDR1 SGHDT, CDR2 YYEEEE. This CDR3 is CASSLGLAGQETQYF. CDR3 nucleotides: TGTGCCAGCAGCTTGGGACTAGCGGGGCAAGAGACCCAGTACTTC.

The chain has TRBV5-5 and TRBJ1-1, with 8 bases matching TRBD1. Germline V gene data show CDR1 as SGHKS and CDR2 as YYEKEE (reference sequence). V lost 4 bases, J lost 11 bases, and 10 bases stayed unmatched. This CDR3 is built from 13 residues. CDR3: CASSPGQGPKAFF. CDR3 DNA sequence: TGTGCCAGCAGCCCAGGACAGGGCCCGAAGGCTTTCTTT.

This clone has a handful of counts. V is TRBV9 and J is TRBJ1-1, with D possibly being TRBD1 (5 bases). The V and J ends lost 3 bases and 3 bases respectively, with 15 bases between them. CDR3 length equals 15 residues. CDR1 SGDLS and CDR2 YYNGEE come from the germline V gene. CDR3 loop: CASSARDGGDTEAFF. The DNA for the CDR3 is TGTGCCAGCAGCGCAAGGGACGGAGGAGACACTGAAGCTTTCTTT.

The genes are TRBV30 and TRBJ2-7; D is unresolved. Trimming left V 2 bases short and J 7 bases short, with 12 bases between. Per germline, CDR1 GTSNPN and CDR2 SVGIG (reference sequence). CDR3 length: 12 amino acids. CDR3 coding DNA: TGTGCCTGGAGTATACCCCCTCGTGAGCAGTACTTC. It yields the protein CAWSIPPREQYF.

V is TRBV4-3 and J is TRBJ2-1, with D uncertain. The germline gives CDR1 LGHNA, CDR2 YSLEER. V was shortened by 2 bases and J by 4 bases, with 6 bases between the two germline ends. The CDR3 is 13 amino acids. The DNA of the CDR3 is TGCGCCAGCAGCCAATCGTCGTACAATGAGCAGTTCTTC. Protein product: CASSQSSYNEQFF.